This T cell receptor beta chain was identified in a study of spatial heterogeneity in lung cancer. Study at large: Detected beta-chain sequences consistently exceeded alpha-chain sequences. Broader study findings: The study found ubiquitous expanded tumor TCRs in blood more at resection than follow-up.

Regarding time point: sample taken at primary tumor resection. Extraction of whole RNA from tumor, nontumor lung or frozen PBMC preceded unsorted sequencing. The 70 or so donors had untreated early-stage non-small cell lung cancer. The ends lost 1 base at V and 1 base at J; junction bases unmatched: 4. The CDR3 is made up of 16 amino acids. The germline gives CDR1 SGHTA, CDR2 FQGNSA. Each TCR cDNA molecule bore a unique molecular identifier. A single record per CDR3 protein comes from TCRdb applying MiXCR to the 5' RACE reads. The sample lists tens of thousands of distinct CDR3 sequences, more than 10% seen once, with roughly two fifths in the top ten. As regards this clonotype: Its antigen is not known.

The chain combines TRBV7-2 with TRBJ2-5; 9 nucleotides line up with TRBD2. This specimen was PBMCs, taken at surgery. This sequence was found in a male donor with early-stage non-small cell lung cancer. CDR3 in amino acids: CASSLVASGTQETQYF. CDR3 sequence (DNA): TGTGCCAGCAGCTTAGTGGCTAGCGGGACCCAAGAGACCCAGTACTTC. The variable domain in full, completed from reference TRBV7-2 and TRBJ2-5, reads GAGVSQSPSNKVTEKGKDVELRCDPISGHTALYWYRQSLGQGLEFLIYFQGNSAPDKSGLPSDRFSAERTGGSVSTLTIQRTQQEDSAVYLCASSLVASGTQETQYFGPGTRLLVL.